This T cell receptor beta chain was sequenced in a study of blood T cell repertoires in COVID-19. Study in general: The United States, Italy and Spain were the sources of the acute and convalescent COVID-19 samples. Sample material is recorded as cDNA or gDNA derived from T cells, B-cell-depleted T cells, or PBMCs.

Authors' processing steps: How many nucleated cells were present was estimated from reference gene primer amplification. The data were produced by immunoSEQ multiplex PCR, yet TCRdb's version contains in-frame clones alone and is incomplete. V and J calls and clone size are those listed in that table; D and trimming were worked out from the DNA. This table has about 240,000 clones, about four fifths appearing once. The V gene lost 7 bases and the J gene lost 1 base, with 17 bases spanning the gap. This CDR3 contains 16 residues. From germline, CDR1 is SGHTA and CDR2 FQGNSA. The chain combines TRBV7-2 with TRBJ1-5; D not resolved. This clonotype was sampled from a woman aged 18-29 years with acute or convalescent COVID-19. The sample taken for sequencing was peripheral blood. The CDR3 bases are TGTGCCAGCATCCCAAGTTACTCTAAGAGCAATCAGCCCCAGCATTTT. Its protein is CASIPSYSKSNQPQHF.